These 24 T cell receptor beta chains were sequenced from one sample in a study of cytomegalovirus exposure and HLA in healthy donors. The PCR employed 60 Vbeta primers together with 13 Jbeta primers. Libraries were prepared by immunoSEQ multiplex PCR; TCRdb keeps only in-frame clonotypes and omits some of them. The sample carries about 140,000 clones, around four fifths recorded once. The sample consisted of PBMCs. The receptors derive from a man aged 25-45 years in good health and CMV-seronegative.

V and J are TRBV28 and TRBJ1-5; 10 bases agree with TRBD1. V dropped 4 bases and J dropped 3; count of bases not matched to a gene: 3. CDR3 length: 15 residues. Germline values: CDR1 MDHEN, CDR2 SYDVKM. This chain's CDR3 is CASSWDRGHNQPQHF. The DNA of the CDR3 is TGTGCCAGCAGTTGGGACAGGGGACACAATCAGCCCCAGCATTTT.

J is TRBJ2-6 and V is TRBV7-9; D is possibly TRBD1 (6 bases). The CDR3 extends over 18 amino acids. Trimming shortened V by 2 bases and J by 3 bases, and 17 bases separated the two germline ends. Looked up from germline, CDR1 is SEHNR and CDR2 is FQNEAQ (reference sequence). The CDR3 is CASSLLTGLLHGANVLTF. Written as DNA, the CDR3 is TGTGCCAGCAGCTTACTCACAGGGCTACTACATGGGGCCAACGTCCTGACTTTC.

Only one count was recorded for this clone. The chain joins TRBV7-6 to TRBJ2-2, with 9 bases identical to TRBD2. The CDR3 is made up of 15 amino acids. V lost 5 bases, J lost 2 bases, and 3 bases stayed unmatched. Germline values: CDR1 SGHVS, CDR2 FNYEAQ. The CDR3 DNA is TGTGCCAGCAGCCCGGGACTAGCAAACACCGGGGAGCTGTTTTTT. As protein: CASSPGLANTGELFF.

Comment on this clone: Other DNA sequences within the sample encode an identical CDR3. J is TRBJ2-2 and V is TRBV2, with TRBD1 matching 7 bases. This CDR3 is 15 amino acids long. The junction had 2 bases not matched to a gene; V was cut back by 4 bases and J by 0 bases. Germline V gene sequence: CDR1 SNHLY, CDR2 FYNNEI. The chain's CDR3 is CASSAGTANTGELFF. In DNA, the CDR3 is TGTGCCAGCAGTGCCGGGACAGCGAACACCGGGGAGCTGTTTTTT. Drawing the rest from reference TRBV2 and TRBJ2-2, the complete variable domain is EPEVTQTPSHQVTQMGQEVILRCVPISNHLYFYWYRQILGQKVEFLVSFYNNEISEKSEIFDDQFSVERPDGSNFTLKIRSTKLEDSAMYFCASSAGTANTGELFFGEGSRLTVL.

The genes are TRBV5-6 and TRBJ2-2; D is unclear. V gave up 4 bases and J gave up 0 bases, with 13 bases separating them. The CDR3 consists of 16 residues. The germline V gene has CDR1 SGHDT and CDR2 YYEEEE. The CDR3 bases are TGTGCCAGCAGCCTCGCGCCCAAAGCGAACACCGGGGAGCTGTTTTTT. It codes for CASSLAPKANTGELFF.

This clone was seen a few times. The chain's CDR3 is CASSYASGGVTDTQYF. Here the CDR3 DNA reads TGTGCCAGCAGTTACGCCAGCGGGGGGGTCACAGATACGCAGTATTTT. The chain employs TRBV6-5 and TRBJ2-3; 10 bases agree with TRBD2. The CDR3 runs to 16 residues. CDR1 and CDR2 (germline): MNHEY, SVGAGI. Trimming took 2 bases from V and 2 from J; bases not matched to a gene: 4.

This clone appeared a few times. The chain links TRBV28 to TRBJ1-1, with 7 positions matching TRBD1. The CDR3 contains 14 residues. V was clipped by 5 bases and J by 5 bases; unmatched bases: 8. CDR1 and CDR2 from the germline V gene are MDHEN and SYDVKM. The CDR3 DNA follows: TGTGCCAGCAGTCCCGGGACAGTTTGGACTGAAGCTTTCTTT. The encoded protein is CASSPGTVWTEAFF.

J is TRBJ1-6 and V is TRBV6-1, with TRBD1 matching over 9 bases. Germline V gene data show CDR1 as MNHNS and CDR2 as SASEGT. J lost 10 bases, V lost 2 bases, and 6 bases had no gene match. The CDR3 runs 15 residues. The CDR3 region has the DNA TGTGCCAGCAGTGAATCCGGGACAGGGCTCTCACCCCTCCACTTT. This codes for CASSESGTGLSPLHF.

This clone has only one observation. The junction departs from the called germline gene at one end, perhaps through a read error. The J gene is TRBJ2-1, the V gene TRBV30; TRBD2 matches at 12 bases. Germline-derived CDR1 and CDR2 are GTSNPN and SVGIG (reference sequence). The CDR3 length is 15 residues. The DNA for the CDR3 is TGTGCCTGGAGTTTAACTAGCGGGAGGTGGAATGAGCAGCTCTTC. Its protein product is CAWSLTSGRWNEQLF.

The gene calls are TRBV9 and TRBJ1-6; TRBD1 aligns across 9 bases. Per germline, CDR1 SGDLS and CDR2 YYNGEE. The CDR3 loop spans 14 amino acids. The trim removed 5 bases at V and 7 bases at J, leaving 4 bases unmatched. The CDR3 spells CASRLGTGNSPLHF. DNA for the CDR3: TGTGCCAGCAGGCTTGGGACAGGGAATTCACCCCTCCACTTT.

Here the CDR3 DNA reads TGTGCCAGCAGCTTCCGTGACAGGCCTAACTATGGCTACACCTTC. Amino acids: CASSFRDRPNYGYTF. The chain uses TRBV5-8 and TRBJ1-2; TRBD1 is a possible D gene (6 bases). Trimming removed 2 bases at V and 0 bases at J, with 11 bases between. CDR3 length: 15 residues. CDR1 is SGHTS, CDR2 YDEGEE, per germline.

The J gene is TRBJ1-3, the V gene TRBV6-6, with D uncertain. CDR1 and CDR2 (germline): MNHNY, SVGAGI (reference sequence). CDR3 size: 15 residues. Trimming removed 2 bases from V and 0 bases from J, with 8 bases in between. As DNA, the CDR3 is TGTGCCAGCAGTTACGGGCCGAACTCTGGAAACACCATATATTTT. Its translation: CASSYGPNSGNTIYF.

The rearrangement uses TRBV27 and TRBJ2-7; TRBD2 matches at 13 bases. After removal of 5 bases from V and 2 bases from J, the junction contained 9 bases not matched to a gene. From germline, CDR1 is MNHEY and CDR2 SMNVEV (reference sequence). The CDR3 has 17 amino acids. CDR3 sequence reads: CASSRGTSGKGAYEQYF. CDR3 sequence (DNA): TGTGCCAGCAGTCGAGGGACTAGCGGGAAAGGGGCCTACGAGCAGTACTTC.

This chain connects TRBV4-2 to TRBJ2-5; 9 bases fit TRBD1. The V segment lost 0 bases and the J segment 5 bases; nucleotides outside the gene matches: 7. This CDR3 spans 16 amino acids. Germline CDR1 reads LGHNA; CDR2 reads YNFKEQ. CDR3 amino acids: CASSQDGDRVGETQYF. DNA for the CDR3: TGTGCCAGCAGCCAAGATGGGGACAGGGTTGGGGAGACCCAGTACTTC.

The J gene is TRBJ2-5, the V gene TRBV7-6; TRBD2 matches at 8 bases. V lost 5 bases and J lost 5; bases outside the gene matches: 10. CDR1 is SGHVS, CDR2 FNYEAQ, per germline. The CDR3 sequence is 15 residues long. The CDR3 DNA is TGTGCCAGCAGCCAACCCGGGGGGGGCGGGGAGACCCAGTACTTC. It translates to CASSQPGGGGETQYF.

On this clone: Relative to the germline gene, one junction end is altered; a read error may explain this. V and J are TRBV7-9 and TRBJ1-5; D possibly corresponds to TRBD1 (5 bases). The CDR3 spans 13 residues. The germline CDR1 and CDR2 sequences are SEHNR and FQNEAQ (reference sequence). The CDR3 DNA sequence: TGTGCCAGCAGCATAAGGGGCAATCAGCCCCAGAATTTT. Amino acid sequence: CASSIRGNQPQNF.

The genes are TRBV6-5 and TRBJ1-2; 9 bases fit TRBD1. Germline V gives CDR1 MNHEY, CDR2 SVGAGI. This CDR3 is built from 15 residues. Trimming took 6 bases from V and 4 from J; bases not matched to a gene: 9. The CDR3 region is CASRPGTGPFYGYTF. The CDR3 DNA reads TGTGCCAGCAGACCCGGGACAGGGCCTTTCTATGGCTACACCTTC.

This chain connects TRBV6-1 to TRBJ2-7; no clear D gene. The CDR3 has 14 amino acids. The ends were cut back, 7 bases at V and 2 bases at J, with 15 bases in the middle. Germline CDR1 reads MNHNS; CDR2 reads SASEGT. CDR3 sequence reads: CASISAGSPYEQYF. DNA for the CDR3: TGTGCCAGCATTTCGGCAGGTTCTCCCTACGAGCAGTACTTC.

The rearrangement links TRBV18 to TRBJ2-7, with 7 nucleotides matching TRBD2. The germline V gene has CDR1 KGHSH and CDR2 LQKENI. CDR3 length: 12 amino acids. The J segment lost 3 bases and the V segment lost 6 bases, leaving 2 bases of the junction unmatched. CDR3 loop: CASSGTNYEQYF. CDR3 nucleotide sequence: TGTGCCAGCTCCGGGACTAACTACGAGCAGTACTTC.

The V gene is TRBV5-1, the J gene TRBJ1-4, with 9 bases fitting TRBD1. The CDR3 is made up of 14 amino acids. Germline V gives CDR1 SGHRS, CDR2 YFSETQ. Losses at the gene ends were 4 bases for V and 8 bases for J; bases not matched to a gene: 6. Written as DNA, the CDR3 is TGCGCCAGCAGCCGGGACAGGGAAGGCGAAAAACTGTTTTTT. It encodes CASSRDREGEKLFF.

The chain couples TRBV6-4 to TRBJ2-2; TRBD2 matches 10 bases. CDR1 and CDR2 (germline): MRHNA, SNTAGT. The CDR3 is 16 amino acids. Trimming took 0 bases from V and 5 from J; bases not matched to a gene: 3. The CDR3 loop is CASSDSAAGGTGELFF. In DNA form, the CDR3 reads TGTGCCAGCAGTGACTCGGCAGCGGGAGGGACCGGGGAGCTGTTTTTT.

This clone showed up just a few times. The rearrangement uses TRBV21-1 and TRBJ2-1; whether TRBD1, the table's D call, matches the DNA was not checked. TRBV21-1 is classified as a pseudogene. The CDR3 runs 10 residues. The CDR3 nucleotides read TGTGCCAGCAGCAACTGTCCAGAGTTCTTC. Translation gives CASSNCPEFF.

This chain uses TRBV27 with TRBJ2-7; TRBD1 is a possible D gene (6 bases). This CDR3 has 14 residues. CDR1 MNHEY and CDR2 SMNVEV come from the germline V gene (reference sequence). V gave up 3 bases and J gave up 0 bases, with 9 bases separating them. CDR3 loop: CASSLPGDSYEQYF. The CDR3 coding sequence is TGTGCCAGCAGTTTGCCAGGGGACTCCTACGAGCAGTACTTC.

The chain is built from TRBV19 and TRBJ2-3; weak D call: TRBD2 (5 bases). Trimming pared 6 bases from V and 2 bases from J, leaving 9 bases between. CDR3 length: 13 residues. Germline assignment: CDR1 LNHDA and CDR2 SQIVND (reference sequence). CDR3 region: CASSYRDTDTQYF. As DNA, the CDR3 is TGTGCCAGTAGCTACCGGGACACAGATACGCAGTATTTT.